Listed below are T cell receptor beta chains from one sample, sequenced in a study of regulatory T cells in long-lasting Graves disease. TCRdb processed the multiplex PCR reads anew with MiXCR; each CDR3 protein has one entry. Here the sample spans fewer than 650,000 distinct CDR3 sequences, around 17% being singletons. This same sample was also taken into another study, of T cells in Graves' hyperthyroidism and ophthalmopathy.

The sequences come from peripheral blood mononuclear cells (PBMCs), collected at new diagnosis, from a patient treated with antithyroid drugs. The source of these receptors is a woman in her 30s with Graves disease. Both conserved end residues are trimmed from each CDR3. Part of the rows lack a size; the others show once, few, many or a class for expanded clones.

size,V,J,CDR3
-,TRBV20-1,TRBJ2-7,SARGGVSSYEQY
-,TRBV6-1,TRBJ2-1,ATTQLTSGAYNEQF
few,TRBV11-2,TRBJ2-2,ASSLRVLAGAGELF
many,TRBV27,TRBJ1-1,ASSSVGRAEAF
-,TRBV28,TRBJ2-5,ASSVGPPQETQY
many,TRBV30,TRBJ1-1,AWTGMNTEAF
-,TRBV2,TRBJ1-1,ASRPQRNTEAF
few,TRBV2,TRBJ2-1,ASRWSSYNEQF
many,TRBV6-1,TRBJ1-6,ASQRSGGNNSPLH
few,TRBV28,TRBJ2-7,ASSLRTRRPLYPSY
many,TRBV6-5,TRBJ1-1,ASSSEAQGTEAF
few,TRBV3-1,TRBJ2-5,ASSQGVVGDLVRETQY
-,TRBV11-2,TRBJ2-7,ASRGSASGAYEQY
many,TRBV2,TRBJ1-1,ASKVEEGPNTEAF
-,TRBV27,TRBJ1-2,ASSSSGTGSGYT
once,TRBV7-3,TRBJ2-1,ASSPLGAPPSNEQF
few,TRBV6-1,TRBJ2-7,ASSTGPGLEQY
few,TRBV19,TRBJ1-5,ASSPSGGYQPQH
few,TRBV24-1,TRBJ1-5,ATSDSKGRGASGNQPQH
-,TRBV30,TRBJ1-2,AWSVLSRGIGGYT
few,TRBV20-1,TRBJ2-7,SASISGRTRGEQY
-,TRBV10-3,TRBJ2-1,AIRAGGQQI
few,TRBV6-9,TRBJ2-7,ASSYTTLAEQY
-,TRBV11-3,TRBJ1-2,ASSSTTTGVYGYT
many,TRBV2,TRBJ2-7,ASTRVTGDPTYEQY
-,TRBV19,TRBJ2-2,ASSNRGSSGELF
many,TRBV7-2,TRBJ2-7,ASSPWTPSSYEQY
many,TRBV2,TRBJ2-2,ASSEGLAGASGELF
-,TRBV11-2,TRBJ2-5,ASSRNTGQETQY
-,TRBV6-1,TRBJ1-5,ASSTGQGPWGSNQPQH
many,TRBV6-1,TRBJ1-4,ASTRDEKLF
many,TRBV2,TRBJ1-2,ASSELYGYT
-,TRBV28,TRBJ1-2,ASSRGDSLFYGYT
-,TRBV9,TRBJ1-4,ASSVSLDRENGMF
many,TRBV11-3,TRBJ2-1,ASSLKYTESYNEQF
few,TRBV4-1,TRBJ1-1,ASSRTGGGTEAF
-,TRBV2,TRBJ2-1,ALRGTGMPNEQL
many,TRBV19,TRBJ1-1,ASSSGKLNTEAF
many,TRBV7-8,TRBJ2-1,ASSPYGDEQF
many,TRBV29-1,TRBJ1-1,SGYQNTEAF
-,TRBV5-1,TRBJ1-4,ASSLVWDRPSNEKLF
many,TRBV19,TRBJ1-1,ASSGRFVRGQGYTEAF
few,TRBV7-9,TRBJ2-6,ASSSSGFGAGANVLT
few,TRBV20-1,TRBJ2-7,SAKVRGKLPWEQY
many,TRBV28,TRBJ1-1,ASSLYSLNTEAF
many,TRBV6-9,TRBJ1-5,ASNLLGGRLSNQPQH
many,TRBV15,TRBJ1-1,ATSGPSGKLVDTEAF
-,TRBV3-1,TRBJ2-7,ASSQDLPASGIYEQY
many,TRBV28,TRBJ1-5,ASSSYGQGNQPQH
-,TRBV6-6,TRBJ2-2,ASSYSWGTGELF